Each of the 25 T cell receptor beta chains below was sequenced from the same sample in a study of vaccination and CD4 T cells after COVID-19. These TCRs' antigens remain unknown. Sequenced with the Oncomine TCR Beta short-read assay was DNA taken from cultured CD4+ T cells. TCRdb independently ran MiXCR on the PCR reads; one entry per CDR3 protein. The data show some 10,000 distinct CDR3 sequences, around 46% seen once. Treatment indicated: approximately 9-day PBMC culture with coronavirus spike peptide pools or control peptides (ViraFEST assay). Sequencing was carried out using CD4+ T cells from blood, cultured in vitro. These receptors all come from a human donor who had recovered from COVID-19.

The chain employs TRBV9 and TRBJ1-5; perhaps TRBD1 as D (6 bases). V lost 3 bases, J lost 8 bases, and 15 bases lay in between. The germline gives CDR1 SGDLS, CDR2 YYNGEE. The CDR3 loop spans 14 amino acids. Here the CDR3 reads CASSALPRGEPQHF. As DNA, the CDR3 is TGTGCCAGCAGCGCCCTCCCGAGGGGGGAGCCCCAGCATTTT.

This clonotype is a singleton in its sample. The chain is built from TRBV9 and TRBJ2-7; TRBD2 aligns across 11 bases. The CDR3 sequence is 16 residues long. J was trimmed by 5 bases and V by 2 bases; bases with no gene match: 9. Per the germline V gene, CDR1 is SGDLS and CDR2 is YYNGEE. The DNA of the CDR3 is TGTGCCAGCAGCGTTTCTAGCGGGGGGCCTAGGGACGAGCAGTACTTC. This translates into CASSVSSGGPRDEQYF.

In its sample, this clonotype was seen a few times. This chain joins TRBV11-3 and TRBJ1-2; D unresolved. This CDR3 is 14 amino acids long. V lost 0 bases to trimming and J lost 2 bases, with 7 bases between them. CDR1 and CDR2 from the germline V gene are SGHNT and YENEEA. CDR3 loop: CASSLETGNYGYTF. The CDR3 DNA sequence: TGTGCCAGCAGCTTAGAGACCGGGAACTATGGCTACACCTTC.

This clonotype has more than one count but fewer than ten. V is TRBV7-8 and J is TRBJ1-2; D perhaps matches TRBD1 (5 bases). The V end lost 5 bases, the J end lost 7 bases, and 20 bases lay between the germline ends. Germline values: CDR1 SGHVS, CDR2 FQNEAQ. The CDR3 is 15 residues long. The CDR3: CASSQRGRVAAGYTF. The CDR3 coding sequence is TGTGCCAGCAGCCAAAGGGGCAGGGTCGCGGCTGGCTACACCTTC.

The rearrangement joins TRBV24-1 to TRBJ2-1; 8 nucleotides line up with TRBD2. The CDR3 covers 16 residues. Germline V gene lookup returns CDR1 KGHDR and CDR2 SFDVKD. Trimming cost V 4 bases and J 0 bases; bases outside gene matches: 4. The CDR3 spells CATSETGTSSYNEQFF. The CDR3, as DNA: TGTGCCACCAGTGAGACCGGGACTAGCTCCTACAATGAGCAGTTCTTC.

This clonotype is hyperexpanded in the sample. V usage is TRBV9 and J usage is TRBJ2-7; 10 bases are a match to TRBD2. This CDR3 is 18 amino acids long. Trimming took 0 bases from V and 6 from J; bases not matched to a gene: 15. Per the germline V gene, CDR1 is SGDLS and CDR2 is YYNGEE. The CDR3: CASSVDESGGAERREQYF. CDR3 DNA: TGTGCCAGCAGCGTAGATGAAAGCGGGGGGGCCGAACGTCGCGAGCAGTACTTC.

This clonotype showed up just a few times. DNA of the CDR3: TGTGCCAGCACCAGACAGGGGAACAATCAGCCCCAGCATTTT. Amino acids: CASTRQGNNQPQHF. The chain couples TRBV6-2 or TRBV6-3 to TRBJ1-5, with 8 bases aligning to TRBD1. J lost 3 bases, V lost 7 bases, and 5 bases had no gene match. Germline V gene sequence: CDR1 MNHEY, CDR2 SVGEGT. The CDR3 consists of 14 residues.

This clonotype turned up a few times. V is TRBV7-9 and J is TRBJ2-1; maybe TRBD1 (6 bases). Germline-derived CDR1 and CDR2 are SEHNR and FQNEAQ (reference sequence). The CDR3 extends over 11 amino acids. Deletions cut 7 bases from V and 7 bases from J, with 8 bases between. This CDR3 reads CASTTGNEQFF. The DNA for the CDR3 is TGTGCCAGCACTACAGGGAATGAGCAGTTCTTC.

In its sample, this clonotype was seen a few times. V gene TRBV7-2 combines with J gene TRBJ2-1; D perhaps matches TRBD1 (6 bases). The CDR3 totals 12 residues. Germline loops: CDR1 SGHTA, CDR2 FQGNSA. V gave up 5 bases and J gave up 10 bases, with 12 bases separating them. The CDR3 DNA is TGTGCCAGCAGCCCACAAGACAGGGAGCAGTTCTTC. It codes for CASSPQDREQFF.

This clonotype was picked up a small number of times. The chain couples TRBV7-2 to TRBJ2-5; 8 bases align to TRBD2. The V gene end was trimmed by 5 bases and the J gene end by 1 base; junction bases not matched to a gene: 6. Germline V lookup: CDR1 SGHTA, CDR2 FQGNSA. This CDR3 contains 15 residues. CDR3 amino acids: CASSLSGTIQETQYF. The CDR3 coding sequence is TGTGCCAGCAGCCTTAGCGGGACAATCCAAGAGACCCAGTACTTC.

V gene TRBV2 combines with J gene TRBJ1-1, with D unclear. This CDR3 region has 13 residues. V was trimmed by 4 bases and J by 4 bases, leaving 10 bases between them. The germline V gene has CDR1 SNHLY and CDR2 FYNNEI. The CDR3 nucleotides read TGTGCCAGCAGTGCGAACGAGGCCACTGAAGCTTTCTTT. Residues: CASSANEATEAFF.

The chain combines TRBV29-1 with TRBJ2-3; no definite D call. CDR3 length: 12 residues. Germline assignment: CDR1 SQVTM and CDR2 ANQGSEA. The V and J ends lost 6 bases and 4 bases respectively, with 11 bases between them. For the CDR3, the DNA is TGCAGCGTACTCTCCTCTGCAGATACGCAGTATTTT. Translation gives CSVLSSADTQYF.

The chain is built from TRBV11-1 and TRBJ2-1; possibly TRBD1 for D (7 bases). V lost 4 bases and J 2 bases, leaving 18 bases between the germline ends. Germline V gives CDR1 SGHAT, CDR2 FQDESV (reference sequence). This CDR3 is built from 17 residues. CDR3 in DNA: TGTGCCAGCAGCTCCGGATTTCGGGGGACAGCCTACAATGAGCAGTTCTTC. It codes for CASSSGFRGTAYNEQFF.

The chain couples TRBV6-5 to TRBJ2-2, with TRBD2 matching 7 bases. Germline CDR1 is MNHEY and CDR2 is SVGAGI. V lost 3 bases to trimming and J lost 1 base; unmatched junction nucleotides: 11. The CDR3 spans 18 residues. This CDR3 is CASSYNYGGTKNTGELFF. Written as DNA, the CDR3 is TGTGCCAGCAGTTATAATTACGGCGGGACTAAGAACACCGGGGAGCTGTTTTTT.

This chain links TRBV20-1 with TRBJ1-1; the D gene is possibly TRBD1 (5 bases). The CDR3 spans 13 residues. Trimming removed 0 bases at V and 8 bases at J, with 13 bases between. Germline CDR1 reads DFQATT; CDR2 reads SNEGSKA (reference sequence). CDR3 residues: CSARDLRDLEAFF. The CDR3 coding sequence is TGCAGTGCTAGAGATCTGAGGGACCTCGAAGCTTTCTTT.

V is TRBV2 and J is TRBJ1-3; tentatively, D is TRBD1 (5 bases). The germline V gene encodes CDR1 SNHLY and CDR2 FYNNEI. The length of the CDR3 is 13 residues. With 5 bases removed from V and 2 bases from J, the gap between germline ends came to 7 bases. The CDR3 nucleotides read TGTGCCAGCAGTCGGGGGACTGGAAACACCATATATTTT. Residues: CASSRGTGNTIYF.

The chain recombines TRBV7-2 with TRBJ2-3; the D gene is possibly TRBD2 (6 bases). CDR1 is SGHTA and CDR2 is FQGNSA in the germline V gene. The CDR3 has 13 amino acids. Trimming removed 1 base at V and 4 bases at J, with 6 bases between. CDR3 sequence (DNA): TGTGCCAGCAGCTTAGGGGGGGCAGATACGCAGTATTTT. Protein sequence: CASSLGGADTQYF. The whole variable domain, filled in from reference TRBV7-2 and TRBJ2-3, reads GAGVSQSPSNKVTEKGKDVELRCDPISGHTALYWYRQSLGQGLEFLIYFQGNSAPDKSGLPSDRFSAERTGGSVSTLTIQRTQQEDSAVYLCASSLGGADTQYFGPGTRLTVL.

V gene TRBV24-1 combines with J gene TRBJ2-7; 8 bases agree with TRBD2. CDR1 is KGHDR, CDR2 SFDVKD, per germline. Trimming cost V 9 bases and J 0 bases; bases outside gene matches: 12. The CDR3 totals 16 residues. The CDR3 is CATSGGQAGTSYEQYF. The CDR3 DNA follows: TGTGCCACCTCGGGGGGGCAGGCAGGGACCTCCTACGAGCAGTACTTC.

V and J are TRBV20-1 and TRBJ2-1; unclear D gene. Trimming shortened V by 0 bases and J by 2 bases, and 5 bases separated the two germline ends. Germline V gene lookup returns CDR1 DFQATT and CDR2 SNEGSKA (reference sequence). This CDR3 comprises 13 residues. For the CDR3, the DNA is TGCAGTGCTAGAGATCGACCCTACAATGAGCAGTTCTTC. Translation: CSARDRPYNEQFF.

A few counts support this clonotype. The rearrangement uses TRBV19 and TRBJ1-6, with a tentative D call TRBD1 (5 bases). V dropped 3 bases and J dropped 5 bases, with 8 bases sitting between them. Looked up from germline, CDR1 is LNHDA and CDR2 is SQIVND (reference sequence). CDR3 length: 14 amino acids. In DNA form, the CDR3 reads TGTGCCAGTAGTATGGAGGGGAATAATTCACCCCTCCACTTT. Protein sequence: CASSMEGNNSPLHF.

This chain links TRBV20-1 with TRBJ2-5, with 7 bases aligning to TRBD2. With V trimmed by 2 bases and J by 4 bases, 13 bases remained unmatched. Per germline, CDR1 DFQATT and CDR2 SNEGSKA (reference sequence). This CDR3 has 16 residues. CDR3 amino acids: CSARFLGASGGETQYF. CDR3 bases: TGCAGTGCTAGATTTCTTGGGGCTAGCGGAGGAGAGACCCAGTACTTC.

Only a few counts were recorded for this clonotype. V is TRBV27 and J is TRBJ1-1; D gene ambiguous. V was trimmed by 7 bases and J by 4 bases, leaving 16 bases between them. Germline CDR1 MNHEY, CDR2 SMNVEV (reference sequence). This CDR3 has 14 amino acids. CDR3 DNA: TGTGCCAGCAACCGGGCAGGCAGTATCACTGAAGCTTTCTTT. Translating gives CASNRAGSITEAFF.

The rearrangement uses TRBV23-1 and TRBJ1-5; 11 bases are a match to TRBD1. TRBV23-1 is given ORF status, its function remaining uncertain. The CDR3 has 16 residues. After removal of 3 bases from V and 2 bases from J, the junction contained 3 bases not matched to a gene. In nucleotides, the CDR3 is TGCGCCAGCAGTCAGGGGGACAGGGGGGGCAATCAGCCCCAGCATTTT. Translation: CASSQGDRGGNQPQHF.

The chain uses TRBV18 and TRBJ1-1; no clear D. The germline gives CDR1 KGHSH, CDR2 LQKENI. V was cut by 0 bases and J by 1 base, with 6 bases left in between. The CDR3 is 14 amino acids. CDR3 sequence: CASSPPGENTEAFF. The DNA of the CDR3 is TGTGCCAGCTCACCACCGGGAGAGAACACTGAAGCTTTCTTT. Based on the CDR3 plus reference TRBV18 and TRBJ1-1, the full variable domain is NAGVMQNPRHLVRRRGQEARLRCSPMKGHSHVYWYRQLPEEGLKFMVYLQKENIIDESGMPKERFSAEFPKEGPSILRIQQVVRGDSAAYFCASSPPGENTEAFFGQGTRLTVV.

The chain has TRBV12-3 or TRBV12-4 and TRBJ1-6; TRBD1 is a possible D gene (5 bases). CDR3 length equals 14 residues. Trimming pared 3 bases from V and 11 bases from J, leaving 14 bases between. The CDR3 bases are TGTGCCAGCAGTTTTTCCGGGGGATTAACACCCCTCCACTTT. Protein sequence: CASSFSGGLTPLHF.